This TCR beta chain appears in the sequencing data of a study of T cell changes during pregnancy in multiple sclerosis (dated by TCRdb to between 2018 and 2021). A note on the overall study: Changes in the T cell repertoire over the course of pregnancy were examined in this study in women with multiple sclerosis.

Comment on this clone: It lacks a known antigen. No much larger clone is present one base from it, and per-base qualities are unavailable.

CDR1 and CDR2, per the germline V gene, are MGHRA and YSYEKL. The CDR3 goes from the cysteine to the phenylalanine over 16 residues. The read is trimmed to its CDR3 DNA, 48 bases read in frame from base 1. V gives up 1 base and J gives up 0 bases, and the segment between their germline ends measures 10 bases. Libraries came from the immunoSEQ multiplex PCR assay. Sourced from immuneACCESS, this table was stored by TCRdb with only in-frame sequences that have V and J called. A share of the clones is absent; for the studies checked, an unresolved V gene accounts for under half, and the remainder has no known explanation. Here the sample has 38,000 or so clones; 75% to 95% occur a single time. The ten largest account for more than 7% of the sample.

The receptor's source is a female donor with multiple sclerosis, enrolled in a pregnancy study. Sequences were derived from CD8+ T cells from peripheral blood mononuclear cells, sampled before pregnancy. The chain couples TRBV4-1 to TRBJ1-3, and TRBD1 may be the D gene, going by 5 matching bases. The nucleotide sequence reads TGCGCCAGCAGCCAAGGCAGGGCATTCTCTGGAAACACCATATATTTT. It translates to CASSQGRAFSGNTIYF.